These 5 T cell receptor beta chains were all obtained from the same sample, sequenced in a study of T cell responses to AZD1222 COVID-19 vaccine. Profiled with immunoSEQ multiplex PCR; TCRdb holds only in-frame clones, not every one. In the table there are 90,000 to 120,000 clones, around 92% of which are singletons. The source material was peripheral blood, sampled 28 days after the second AZD1222 dose. The receptors stem from an adult who received the AZD1222 COVID-19 vaccine.

The gene calls are TRBV29-1 and TRBJ2-2; TRBD2 might be the D (6 bases). The germline V gene has CDR1 SQVTM and CDR2 ANQGSEA. This CDR3 has 14 amino acids. V lost 3 bases and J lost 0, with 8 bases in between. CDR3 in DNA: TGCAGCGTTGAGCGGGGTACGAACACCGGGGAGCTGTTTTTT. It is translated as CSVERGTNTGELFF.

V is TRBV23-1 and J is TRBJ2-3; D uncertain. TRBV23-1 is sorted into the ORF group, with uncertain function. The CDR3 runs 10 residues. Trimming removed 8 bases at V and 10 bases at J, with 10 bases between. CDR3 nucleotide sequence: TGCGCCAGCGGAGAATTGGCGCAGTATTTT. As protein: CASGELAQYF.

This clone appeared once. The J gene is TRBJ1-5, the V gene TRBV27, with no clear D. The CDR3 consists of 14 residues. Trimming removed 4 bases from V and 0 bases from J, with 7 bases in between. Germline CDR1 and CDR2: MNHEY and SMNVEV (reference sequence). The CDR3 sequence: CASSSGPSNQPQHF. The DNA of the CDR3 is TGTGCCAGCAGTTCCGGGCCTAGCAATCAGCCCCAGCATTTT.

The V call is TRBV30, the J call TRBJ1-6, with D maybe TRBD1 (6 bases). Germline CDR1 reads GTSNPN; CDR2 reads SVGIG (reference sequence). Trimming left V 5 bases short and J 11 bases short, with 13 bases between. The length of the CDR3 is 12 residues. The DNA of the CDR3 is TGTGCCTGGGGCCCGAGGGGGGCACCCCTCCACTTT. Its translation is CAWGPRGAPLHF.

This clone appeared a single time. The genes are TRBV28 and TRBJ2-1, with TRBD1 identical over 7 bases. Germline V gene lookup returns CDR1 MDHEN and CDR2 SYDVKM. There are 14 residues in the CDR3. The junction had 5 bases not matched to a gene; V was cut back by 5 bases and J by 4 bases. DNA of the CDR3: TGTGCCAGCAGTGACAGGGCGGTGTACAATGAGCAGTTCTTC. Its translation is CASSDRAVYNEQFF. The full variable domain, completed using reference TRBV28 and TRBJ2-1, is DVKVTQSSRYLVKRTGEKVFLECVQDMDHENMFWYRQDPGLGLRLIYFSYDVKMKEKGDIPEGYSVSREKKERFSLILESASTNQTSMYLCASSDRAVYNEQFFGPGTRLTVL.